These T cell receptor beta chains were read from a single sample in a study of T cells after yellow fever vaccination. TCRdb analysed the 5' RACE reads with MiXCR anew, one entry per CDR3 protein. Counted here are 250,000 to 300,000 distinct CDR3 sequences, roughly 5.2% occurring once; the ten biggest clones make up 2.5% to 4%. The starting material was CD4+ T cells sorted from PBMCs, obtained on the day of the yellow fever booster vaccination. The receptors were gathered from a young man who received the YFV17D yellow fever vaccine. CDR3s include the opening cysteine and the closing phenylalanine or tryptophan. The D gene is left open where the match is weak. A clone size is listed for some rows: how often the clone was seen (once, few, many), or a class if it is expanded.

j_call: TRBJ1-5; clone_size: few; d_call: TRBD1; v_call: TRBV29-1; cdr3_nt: TGCAGCGTTTCGCGGGACAGGGGACAGCCCCAGCATTTT; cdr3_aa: CSVSRDRGQPQHF
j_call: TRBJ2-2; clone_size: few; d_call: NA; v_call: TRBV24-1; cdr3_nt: TGTGCCACCAGTGATTTTTCCCGGGGGCGAAGCGGGGAGCTGTTTTTT; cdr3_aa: CATSDFSRGRSGELFF
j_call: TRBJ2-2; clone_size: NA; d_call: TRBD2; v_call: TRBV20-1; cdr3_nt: TGCAGTGCGTCGGGACTAGCGGGGGGAACCGGGGAGCTGTTTTTT; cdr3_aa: CSASGLAGGTGELFF
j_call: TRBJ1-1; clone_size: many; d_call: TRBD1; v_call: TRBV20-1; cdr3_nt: TGCAGTGCCCAGGGGGGGGCGACTGAAGCTTTCTTT; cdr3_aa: CSAQGGATEAFF
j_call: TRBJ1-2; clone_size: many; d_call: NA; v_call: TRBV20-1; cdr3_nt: TGCAGCTCAGGGAAAACTGGCTACACCTTC; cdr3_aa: CSSGKTGYTF
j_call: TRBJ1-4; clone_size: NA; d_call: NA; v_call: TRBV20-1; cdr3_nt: TGCAGTGCTGATGAACGGGGGCTAAAACTGTTTTTT; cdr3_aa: CSADERGLKLFF
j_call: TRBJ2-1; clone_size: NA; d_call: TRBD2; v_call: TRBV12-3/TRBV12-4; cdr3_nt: TGTGCCAGCAGTCCCAGAATAAATAGCGGGGGGGACAATGAGCAGTTCTTC; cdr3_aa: CASSPRINSGGDNEQFF
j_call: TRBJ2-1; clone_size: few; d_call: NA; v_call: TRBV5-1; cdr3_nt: TGCGCCAGCAGCTTAGGACAGCCCCAATTCTCTTACAATGAGCAGTTCTTC; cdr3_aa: CASSLGQPQFSYNEQFF
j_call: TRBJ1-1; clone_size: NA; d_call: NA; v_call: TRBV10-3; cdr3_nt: TGTGCCATCTGGGGCCCGGGGCCGAACACTGAAGCTTTCTTT; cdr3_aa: CAIWGPGPNTEAFF
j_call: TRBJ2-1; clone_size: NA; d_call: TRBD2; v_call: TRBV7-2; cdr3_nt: TGTGCCAGCAGCCCCTCTGGGCTAGCGGGGGGGAAGTCCTACAATGAGCAGTTCTTC; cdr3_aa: CASSPSGLAGGKSYNEQFF
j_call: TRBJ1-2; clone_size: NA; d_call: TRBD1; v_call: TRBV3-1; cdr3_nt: TGTGCCAGCAGCCCGAGGGGGCCCTATGGCTACACCTTC; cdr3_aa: CASSPRGPYGYTF
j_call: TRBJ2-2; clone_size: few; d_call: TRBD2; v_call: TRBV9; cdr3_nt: TGTGCCAGCAGCTGGATAGCGGGGGCCGGGGAGCTGTTTTTT; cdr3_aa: CASSWIAGAGELFF
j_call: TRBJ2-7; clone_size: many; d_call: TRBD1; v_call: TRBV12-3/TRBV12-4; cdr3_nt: TGTGCCAGCAGTTCCCCCCGGGACAGGGCGTTAATTGGCTACGAGCAGTACTTC; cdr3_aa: CASSSPRDRALIGYEQYF
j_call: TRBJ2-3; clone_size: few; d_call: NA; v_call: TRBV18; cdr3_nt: TGTGCCAGCTCACCTGTTTCGGCAGATACGCAGTATTTT; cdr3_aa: CASSPVSADTQYF
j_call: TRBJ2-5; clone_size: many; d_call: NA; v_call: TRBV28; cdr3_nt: TGTGCCAGCAGGAGAGGGTGGGAGACCCAGTACTTC; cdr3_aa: CASRRGWETQYF
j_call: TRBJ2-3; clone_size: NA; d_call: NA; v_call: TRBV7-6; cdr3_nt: TGTGCCAGCAGCAACGATTTTCGGGTTACGCAGTATTTT; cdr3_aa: CASSNDFRVTQYF
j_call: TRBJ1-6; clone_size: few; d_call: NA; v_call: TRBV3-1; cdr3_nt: TGTGCCAGCAGCCAAGGTAGAGGGGGGGGATTCAAATCCCTCCACTTT; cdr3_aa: CASSQGRGGGFKSLHF
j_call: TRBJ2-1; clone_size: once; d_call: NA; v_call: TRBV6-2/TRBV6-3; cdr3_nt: TGTGCCAGCGCAGGACAGAACACTGAGCAGTTCTTC; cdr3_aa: CASAGQNTEQFF
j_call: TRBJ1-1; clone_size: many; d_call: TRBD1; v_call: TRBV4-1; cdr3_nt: TGCGCCAGCAGCCAACTATACAGGGGGGGAACTGAAGCTTTCTTT; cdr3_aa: CASSQLYRGGTEAFF
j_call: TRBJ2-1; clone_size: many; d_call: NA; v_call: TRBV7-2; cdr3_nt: TGTGCCAGCAGCCCCCAACTAGCCAATGAGCAGTTCTTC; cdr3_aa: CASSPQLANEQFF
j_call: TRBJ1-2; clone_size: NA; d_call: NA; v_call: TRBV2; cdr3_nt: TGTGCCAGCAGTATCGTCAAGGCGCATGGCTACACCTTC; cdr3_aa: CASSIVKAHGYTF
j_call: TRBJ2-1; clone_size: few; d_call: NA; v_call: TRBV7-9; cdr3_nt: TGTGCCAGCAGCCCATCCCGACACTCCTACAATGAGCAGTTCTTC; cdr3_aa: CASSPSRHSYNEQFF
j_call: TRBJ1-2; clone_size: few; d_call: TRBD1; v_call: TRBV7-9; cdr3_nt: TGTGCCAGCAGCCCGAGCAGGGGGCAAGGAAACTATGGCTACACCTTC; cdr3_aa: CASSPSRGQGNYGYTF
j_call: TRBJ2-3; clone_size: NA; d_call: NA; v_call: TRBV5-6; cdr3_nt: TGTGCCAGCAGCTTGGCCAGGGCAGCGCAGTATTTT; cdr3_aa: CASSLARAAQYF
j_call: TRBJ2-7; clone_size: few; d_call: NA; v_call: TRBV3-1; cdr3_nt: TGTGCCAGCAGCCTCCGTACCGACGAGCAGTACTTC; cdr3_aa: CASSLRTDEQYF
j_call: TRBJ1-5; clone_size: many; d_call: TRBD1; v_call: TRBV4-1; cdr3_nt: TGCGCCAGCAGCCGAGGACAGGGTGGTCCCCAGCATTTT; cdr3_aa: CASSRGQGGPQHF
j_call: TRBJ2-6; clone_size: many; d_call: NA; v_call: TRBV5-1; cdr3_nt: TGCGCCAGCAGCTTGATTGGGACGGCACACTCTGGGGCCAACGTCCTGACTTTC; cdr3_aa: CASSLIGTAHSGANVLTF
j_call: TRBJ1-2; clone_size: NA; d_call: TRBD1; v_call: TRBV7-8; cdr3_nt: TGTGCCAGCAGCTTACAGCCGGGGACAGGGGGGGGCTACACCTTC; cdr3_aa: CASSLQPGTGGGYTF
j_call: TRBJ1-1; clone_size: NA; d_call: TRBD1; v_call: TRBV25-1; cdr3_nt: TGTGCCAGCACCACAGGGGACCGGAACACTGAAGCTTTCTTT; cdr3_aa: CASTTGDRNTEAFF
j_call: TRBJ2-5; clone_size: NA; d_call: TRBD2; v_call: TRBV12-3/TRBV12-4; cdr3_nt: TGTGCCAGCAGTGGGAGAATCCGACTAGCGGGGGGGATTGAGACCCAGTACTTC; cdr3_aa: CASSGRIRLAGGIETQYF
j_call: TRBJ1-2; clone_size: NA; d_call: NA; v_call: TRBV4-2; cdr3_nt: TGTGCCAGCAGCCAAGATGTGGCGGGGGCAGGCATGGTATCAGGCTACACCTTC; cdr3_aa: CASSQDVAGAGMVSGYTF
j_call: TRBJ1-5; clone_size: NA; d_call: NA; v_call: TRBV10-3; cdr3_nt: TGTGCCATCAGGGATTCCACTGGGGCGGGTCAGCCCCAGCATTTT; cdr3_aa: CAIRDSTGAGQPQHF
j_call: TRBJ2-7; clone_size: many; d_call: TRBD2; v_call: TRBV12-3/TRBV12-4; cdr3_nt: TGTGCCAGCAGTTTCCAGGGAGGGGCCTACGAGCAGTACTTC; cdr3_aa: CASSFQGGAYEQYF
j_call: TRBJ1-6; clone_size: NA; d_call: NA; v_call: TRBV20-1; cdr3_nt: TGCAGTGCTAGCCGACAGGAGATGTATAATTCACCCCTCCACTTT; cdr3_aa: CSASRQEMYNSPLHF
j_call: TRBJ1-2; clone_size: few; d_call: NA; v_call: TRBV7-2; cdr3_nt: TGTGCCAGCAGCCGTACAGGGAGTGTGTATGGCTACACCTTC; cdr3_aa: CASSRTGSVYGYTF
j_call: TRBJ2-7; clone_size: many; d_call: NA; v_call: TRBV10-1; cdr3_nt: TGCGCCAGCAGTGAAGGGGACTCCCGCTACGAGCAGTACTTC; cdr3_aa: CASSEGDSRYEQYF
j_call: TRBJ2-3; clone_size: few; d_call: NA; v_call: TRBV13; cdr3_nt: TGTGCCAGCAGCTCCCGAATCGCGGGGGATACGCAGTATTTT; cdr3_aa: CASSSRIAGDTQYF
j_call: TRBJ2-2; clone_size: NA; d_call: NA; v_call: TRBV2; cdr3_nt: TGTGCCAGCAGTGACCCCGGGGAGCTGTTTTTT; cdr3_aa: CASSDPGELFF
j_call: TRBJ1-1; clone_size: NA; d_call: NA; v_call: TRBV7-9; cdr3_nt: TGTGCCAGCAGCTTTGGGCATCCCAGCTGGCACACTGAAGCTTTCTTT; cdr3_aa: CASSFGHPSWHTEAFF
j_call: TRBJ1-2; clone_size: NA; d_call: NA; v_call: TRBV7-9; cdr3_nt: TGTGCCAGCAGCTTCGCCGACAGGCCTTACTATGGCTACACCTTC; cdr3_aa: CASSFADRPYYGYTF
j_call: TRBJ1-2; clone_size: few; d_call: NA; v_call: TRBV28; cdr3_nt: TGTGCCAGCACCTTACCGCCTAACTATGGCTACACCTTC; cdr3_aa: CASTLPPNYGYTF